This T cell receptor (beta chain) stems from a study of Ad26.COV2.S vaccination and SARS-CoV-2 variants. The CDR3 has 17 residues. Per germline, CDR1 KGHSH and CDR2 LQKENI. Losses at the gene ends were 2 bases for V and 2 bases for J; bases not matched to a gene: 8. Assay used: immunoSEQ multiplex PCR; TCRdb lists only in-frame clones, some missing. This sample has roughly 150,000 clones, with more than 80% found just once. Study results and caveats: Post-vaccination spike-specific CD8+ and CD4+ T cell responses reportedly had substantial breadth. Participants in the vaccine arm had higher spike-specific TCR breadth; placebo recipients had lower. Measures of TCR breadth and depth may have fallen short of total T cell responses.

With respect to this clone: Its antigen is unidentified.

The receptor was isolated from a human donor who had recovered from COVID-19. The gene calls are TRBV18 and TRBJ2-3, with 9 bases that match TRBD2. The sample consisted of peripheral blood, taken after recovery from COVID-19. Here the CDR3 reads CASSPSGLAGITDTQYF. In nucleotides, the CDR3 is TGTGCCAGCTCACCAAGTGGGCTAGCGGGAATCACAGATACGCAGTATTTT.